This TCR beta chain was obtained from a study of cytomegalovirus exposure and HLA in healthy donors. A remark on this clone: Its specificity is not known.

A multiplex PCR was run with 60 Vbeta primers and 13 Jbeta primers. The table came from immunoSEQ multiplex PCR; TCRdb's copy has only in-frame clones and leaves some out. The table records more than 85,000 clones, around 70% of them present only once. Study-level points and caveats: It emerged from a later analysis that several of the most significant clusters appeared to be linked to common viral pathogens. The sole available immune exposure information was CMV serostatus.

The receptor's source is a man younger than 40 in good health and CMV-seronegative. The sample consisted of PBMCs.

The CDR3 nucleotides are TGCGCCAGCAGCCAAGATCCGGGAGGGCCGGGAGATACGCAGTATTTT. It codes for CASSQDPGGPGDTQYF. The chain links TRBV4-3 to TRBJ2-3; 8 bases are shared with TRBD2. J gave up 5 bases and V 0 bases, and 7 bases lay outside the gene matches. Germline CDR1 and CDR2: LGHNA and YSLEER. The CDR3 contains 16 residues.